There are a few counts of the clone carrying this T cell receptor beta chain. Its antigen remains unknown. A much larger clone lies a single base off, so this may be a read error. The use of genomic DNA as template underpinned the TCR beta VDJ and CDR3 profiling. MiXCR, applied by TCRdb to the reads, yields one record per CDR3 protein. The table records about 210,000 distinct CDR3 sequences, over 60% of them present only once. The data were obtained in a study of CD8+CD57+ T cells in acquired aplastic anemia. Study details: Average DNA yield from sorted CD4+ and CD8+ cells was around 3 ug.

The CDR3 length is 12 residues. The germline V gene has CDR1 SGHKS and CDR2 YYEKEE (reference sequence). Study conclusions and caveats: Patients versus controls showed no significant CD8+ Simpson's diversity difference. The study identified about 30 CD8+ CDR3 sequences shared by patients and controls.

This sequence was found in a human donor in good health. Sequenced input: sorted CD4+, CD8+, or CD8+CD57+ T cells (not recorded which) from PBMCs. The chain links TRBV5-5 to TRBJ1-2; D unresolved. CDR3 bases: TGTGCCAGCACCTTGACCGACTGTGGCTACACCTTC. Its protein product is CASTLTDCGYTF. The complete variable domain, with remaining parts taken from reference TRBV5-5 and TRBJ1-2, reads DAGVTQSPTHLIKTRGQQVTLRCSPISGHKSVSWYQQVLGQGPQFIFQYYEKEERGRGNFPDRFSARQFPNYSSELNVNALLLGDSALYLCASTLTDCGYTFGSGTRLTVV.